These T cell receptor beta chains were read from a single sample in a study of T cells in Graves' hyperthyroidism and ophthalmopathy. TCRdb ran MiXCR on the multiplex PCR reads and lists one entry per CDR3 protein. The table has under 200,000 distinct CDR3 sequences, roughly 10% seen once. Sequencing used blood. The receptors originated from a woman aged 18-29 years with Graves' hyperthyroidism that later progressed to Graves' ophthalmopathy. Both conserved end residues are part of each CDR3. Fields, in order: V gene, D gene, J gene, clone size, CDR3 DNA, CDR3 protein. A D gene is named only where the DNA matches it firmly. Only some rows state a clone size, as once, few, many or a class for expanded clones.

>TRBV12-3/TRBV12-4|NA|TRBJ2-7|many
TGTGCCAGCAGCAAAAACCGGGGGCTCACGGGACCTGACTACGAGCAGTACTTC
CASSKNRGLTGPDYEQYF
>TRBV7-9|TRBD1|TRBJ1-2|NA
TGTGCCAGCAGCACCCAGAGACAGGGGGCTGCTGGCTACACCTTC
CASSTQRQGAAGYTF
>TRBV12-3/TRBV12-4|NA|TRBJ2-2|few
TGTGCCAGCAGTTTGAGGAGTTGGGGGACTGCGAACACCGGGGAGCTGTTTTTT
CASSLRSWGTANTGELFF
>TRBV4-1|TRBD2|TRBJ2-2|NA
TGCGCCAGCAGCCACCCGGGACTAGCGGGGGGCTCGAACACCGGGGAGCTGTTTTTT
CASSHPGLAGGSNTGELFF
>TRBV9|NA|TRBJ1-2|many
TGTGCCAGCAGCGTAGGATTGAGGGATAGTAATGGCTACACCTTC
CASSVGLRDSNGYTF
>TRBV2|NA|TRBJ2-5|many
TGTGCCAGCAGAACCGGGACCGATACTAAGGGCCAGTACTTC
CASRTGTDTKGQYF
>TRBV20-1|TRBD1|TRBJ1-3|many
TGCAGTGCTTTCCCGACAGGGGCCACCTCTGGAAACACCATATATTTT
CSAFPTGATSGNTIYF
>TRBV12-3/TRBV12-4|NA|TRBJ1-5|many
TGTGCCAGTCTGGGGGGGGCAGGGAATCAGCCCCAGCATTTT
CASLGGAGNQPQHF
>TRBV20-1|NA|TRBJ2-5|many
TGCAGTGCTAGAGATCCGGAGACAACGGGGGAGACCCAGTACTTC
CSARDPETTGETQYF
>TRBV7-2|NA|TRBJ2-7|NA
TGTGCCAGCAGCTCCCACGGGTATACGGGATGGGAGCAGTACTTC
CASSSHGYTGWEQYF
>TRBV11-2|NA|TRBJ2-5|many
TGTGCCAGCAGCAAATATAACAACCAAGAGACCCAGTACTTC
CASSKYNNQETQYF
>TRBV19|NA|TRBJ2-7|many
TGTGCCAGTAGCCGGACAATCTACTCCTACGAGCAGTACTTC
CASSRTIYSYEQYF
>TRBV20-1|NA|TRBJ2-7|many
TGCAGTGTAGGACACGAGCAGTACTTC
CSVGHEQYF
>TRBV6-2/TRBV6-3|TRBD1|TRBJ1-1|many
TGTGCCAGCACGTTAGCAGGGGGATTCACTGAAGCTTTCTTT
CASTLAGGFTEAFF
>TRBV6-6|TRBD1|TRBJ1-5|many
TGTGCCAGCAGTTACTCGGGACAGAAAGATAGCAATCAGCCCCAGCATTTT
CASSYSGQKDSNQPQHF
>TRBV2|NA|TRBJ2-6|many
TGTGCCCGCGGGACAGCGGGATCTGGGGCCAACGTCCTGACTTTC
CARGTAGSGANVLTF
>TRBV28|NA|TRBJ1-4|many
TGTGCCAGCAGTCCATCGGTTCGGGGTGAAAAACTGTTTTTT
CASSPSVRGEKLFF
>TRBV15|NA|TRBJ1-6|NA
TGTGCCACCAGCAGAGATAGGATGGTGGGGGATTCACCCCTCCACTTT
CATSRDRMVGDSPLHF
>TRBV7-3|TRBD2|TRBJ2-1|NA
TGTGCCAGCAGCCACGTCCCCCGTCCGGGACTAGCGGACAATGAGCAGTTCTTC
CASSHVPRPGLADNEQFF
>TRBV6-5|NA|TRBJ2-7|few
TGTGCCAGCAGTTACGACAGCTCCTACGAGCAGTACTTC
CASSYDSSYEQYF
>TRBV7-9|NA|TRBJ2-3|many
TGTGCCAGCAGCTTATCCGGGCCCAGCACAGATACGCAGTATTTT
CASSLSGPSTDTQYF
>TRBV6-1|TRBD1|TRBJ2-7|many
TGTGCCAGCAGAACCGGGACAGGGGGCTACGAGCAGTACTTC
CASRTGTGGYEQYF
>TRBV3-1|NA|TRBJ1-5|many
TGTGCCAGCAGCCACAACAGGGAACAGCCCCAGCATTTT
CASSHNREQPQHF
>TRBV7-8|TRBD2|TRBJ2-1|many
TGTGCCAGCAGCACCACTAGCGGGGCCTACAATGAGCAGTTCTTC
CASSTTSGAYNEQFF
>TRBV5-1|NA|TRBJ2-7|many
TGCGCCAGCAGCTTGTATGAGTTCTACGAGCAGTACTTC
CASSLYEFYEQYF
>TRBV19|NA|TRBJ2-7|few
TGTGCCAGTTCGCAGGGAGACTACGAGCAGTACTTC
CASSQGDYEQYF
>TRBV2|TRBD1|TRBJ1-5|many
TGTGCCAGCACACGACCGGGACAGGGGGGCATTTCAATCGATCAGCCCCAGCATTTT
CASTRPGQGGISIDQPQHF
>TRBV30|TRBD1|TRBJ2-5|many
TGTGCCTTTTGGGACAGGGGGCGAGAGACCCAGTACTTC
CAFWDRGRETQYF
>TRBV7-3|TRBD2|TRBJ2-5|many
TGTGCCAGCAGCCCGAGCGGGGGTTGGGAGACCCAGTACTTC
CASSPSGGWETQYF
>TRBV10-3|TRBD2|TRBJ2-2|many
TGTGCCATCAGTGAGTTAGCGGGAGCCGGGGAGCTGTTTTTT
CAISELAGAGELFF
>TRBV14|TRBD1|TRBJ1-5|many
TGTGCCAGCAGCCAAGGAGGCACAGGGGGCGGCCAGCCCCAGCATTTT
CASSQGGTGGGQPQHF
>TRBV6-1|NA|TRBJ1-5|many
TGTGCCAGCACGGTACTTAGCAATCAGCCCCAGCATTTT
CASTVLSNQPQHF
>TRBV27|NA|TRBJ2-3|many
TGTGCCAGCAGTTTTAGACTACCCCCAGATACGCAGTATTTT
CASSFRLPPDTQYF
>TRBV20-1|TRBD2|TRBJ2-1|NA
TGCAGTGCTACAACTAGCGGGAGTATAGATGAGCAGTTCTTC
CSATTSGSIDEQFF
>TRBV5-1|TRBD2|TRBJ2-3|many
TGCGCCAGCAGCTCGGGACTACGGGCAGATACGCAGTATTTT
CASSSGLRADTQYF
>TRBV29-1|NA|TRBJ1-2|many
TGCAGCGTTGAAACACCTCCCGGCTACACCTTC
CSVETPPGYTF
>TRBV2|NA|TRBJ2-3|many
TGTGCCAGCAGTGAAGAGTGGAGACTAGTGGGGGGGCAAACGCAGTATTTT
CASSEEWRLVGGQTQYF
>TRBV20-1|NA|TRBJ2-5|many
TGCAGTGCTAGAGCCTTGGGGGCCCAAGAGACCCAGTACTTC
CSARALGAQETQYF
>TRBV6-1|TRBD2|TRBJ2-1|many
TGTGCCAGCAACAAATGGGGGACTAGCGGGAGTAATGAGCAGTTCTTC
CASNKWGTSGSNEQFF
>TRBV4-2|NA|TRBJ2-3|few
TGTGCCAGCAGCCAAGATGGGAAAACAGATACGCAGTATTTT
CASSQDGKTDTQYF
>TRBV20-1|TRBD1|TRBJ2-7|many
TGCAGTGCTCCGGGACAGGCCTCCTACGAGCAGTACTTC
CSAPGQASYEQYF
>TRBV5-4|TRBD1|TRBJ2-2|NA
TGTGCCAGCAGCTCCTTCGGACAGGGGGCAGCCGGGGAGCTGTTTTTT
CASSSFGQGAAGELFF
>TRBV20-1|NA|TRBJ2-3|many
TGCAGTGCAAAAAAGCGGGCGGGATTCACAGATACGCAGTATTTT
CSAKKRAGFTDTQYF
>TRBV20-1|NA|TRBJ1-2|NA
TGCAGTGCTAGACCAGGGACTCACGGCTACACCTTC
CSARPGTHGYTF
>TRBV19|NA|TRBJ1-5|many
TGTGCCAGTACCGTTAGGGGGGTCCGACGCAATCAGCCCCAGCATTTT
CASTVRGVRRNQPQHF
>TRBV12-3/TRBV12-4|TRBD1|TRBJ2-2|many
TGTGCCAGCAGCCCGGCAGGGGGAACCGGGGAGCTGTTTTTT
CASSPAGGTGELFF
>TRBV2|NA|TRBJ1-4|many
TGTGCCAGCAGAAGGGACCTAGACGCTAATGAAAAACTGTTTTTT
CASRRDLDANEKLFF
>TRBV6-2/TRBV6-3|TRBD2|TRBJ2-2|many
TGTGCCAGCAGTTACGGGACTAGCGGGAACACCGGGGAGCTGTTTTTT
CASSYGTSGNTGELFF
>TRBV3-1|NA|TRBJ1-2|many
TGTGCCAGCAGCCAAGTCCCGTTAGCTAACTATGGCTACACCTTC
CASSQVPLANYGYTF
>TRBV6-1|NA|TRBJ2-7|many
TGTGCCAGCAGTTGGTTGAAGCTTGGGGAGCAGTACTTC
CASSWLKLGEQYF
>TRBV4-2|NA|TRBJ2-4|few
TGTGCCAGCAGCCTTGGGGGGGCAGGAGACATTCAGTACTTC
CASSLGGAGDIQYF